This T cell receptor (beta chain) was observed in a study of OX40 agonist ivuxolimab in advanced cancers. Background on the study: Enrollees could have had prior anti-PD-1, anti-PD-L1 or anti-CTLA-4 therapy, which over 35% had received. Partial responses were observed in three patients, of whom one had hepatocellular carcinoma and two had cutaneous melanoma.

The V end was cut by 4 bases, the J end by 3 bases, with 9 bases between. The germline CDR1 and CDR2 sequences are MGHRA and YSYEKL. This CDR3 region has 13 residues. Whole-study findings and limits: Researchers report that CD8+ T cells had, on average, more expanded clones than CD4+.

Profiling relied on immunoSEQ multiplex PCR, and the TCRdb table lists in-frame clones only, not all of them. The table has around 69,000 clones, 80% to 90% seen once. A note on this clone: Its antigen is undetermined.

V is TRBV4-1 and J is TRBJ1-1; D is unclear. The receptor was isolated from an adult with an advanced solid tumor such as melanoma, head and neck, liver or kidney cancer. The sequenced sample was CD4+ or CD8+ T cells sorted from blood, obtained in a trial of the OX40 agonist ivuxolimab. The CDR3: CASSLNADTEAFF. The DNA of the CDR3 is TGCGCCAGCAGCCTCAATGCGGACACTGAAGCTTTCTTT.